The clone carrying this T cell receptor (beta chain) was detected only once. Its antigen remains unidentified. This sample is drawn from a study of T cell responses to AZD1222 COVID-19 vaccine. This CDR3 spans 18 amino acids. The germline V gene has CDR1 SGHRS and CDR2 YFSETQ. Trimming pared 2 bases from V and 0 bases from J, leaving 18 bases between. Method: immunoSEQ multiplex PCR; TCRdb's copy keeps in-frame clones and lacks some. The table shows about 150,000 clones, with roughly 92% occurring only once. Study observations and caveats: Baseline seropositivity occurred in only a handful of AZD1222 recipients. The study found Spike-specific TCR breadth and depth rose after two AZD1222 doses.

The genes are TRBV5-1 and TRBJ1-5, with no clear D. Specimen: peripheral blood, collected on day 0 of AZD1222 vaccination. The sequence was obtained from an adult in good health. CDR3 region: CASSLAGGFPYSNQPQHF. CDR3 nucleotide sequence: TGCGCCAGCAGCTTAGCCGGAGGTTTTCCTTATAGCAATCAGCCCCAGCATTTT. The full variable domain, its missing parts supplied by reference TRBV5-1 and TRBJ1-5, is KAGVTQTPRYLIKTRGQQVTLSCSPISGHRSVSWYQQTPGQGLQFLFEYFSETQRNKGNFPGRFSGRQFSNSRSEMNVSTLELGDSALYLCASSLAGGFPYSNQPQHFGDGTRLSIL.